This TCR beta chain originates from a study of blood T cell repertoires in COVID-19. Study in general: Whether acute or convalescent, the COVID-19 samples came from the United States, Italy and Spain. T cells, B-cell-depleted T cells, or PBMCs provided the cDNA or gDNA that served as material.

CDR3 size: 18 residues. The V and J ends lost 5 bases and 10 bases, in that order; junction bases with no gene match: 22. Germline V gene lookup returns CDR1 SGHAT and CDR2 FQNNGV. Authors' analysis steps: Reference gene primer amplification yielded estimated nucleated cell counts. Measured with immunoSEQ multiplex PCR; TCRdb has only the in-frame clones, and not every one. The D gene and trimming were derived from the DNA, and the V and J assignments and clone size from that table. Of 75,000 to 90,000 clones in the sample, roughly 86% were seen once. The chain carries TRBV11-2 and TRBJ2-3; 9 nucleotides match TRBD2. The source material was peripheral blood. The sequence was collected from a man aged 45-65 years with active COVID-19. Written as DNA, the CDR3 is TGTGCCAGCAGCCCTACCCGAATAGCGGGAGCCCTGGGGGTCGCGCAGTATTTT. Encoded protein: CASSPTRIAGALGVAQYF.